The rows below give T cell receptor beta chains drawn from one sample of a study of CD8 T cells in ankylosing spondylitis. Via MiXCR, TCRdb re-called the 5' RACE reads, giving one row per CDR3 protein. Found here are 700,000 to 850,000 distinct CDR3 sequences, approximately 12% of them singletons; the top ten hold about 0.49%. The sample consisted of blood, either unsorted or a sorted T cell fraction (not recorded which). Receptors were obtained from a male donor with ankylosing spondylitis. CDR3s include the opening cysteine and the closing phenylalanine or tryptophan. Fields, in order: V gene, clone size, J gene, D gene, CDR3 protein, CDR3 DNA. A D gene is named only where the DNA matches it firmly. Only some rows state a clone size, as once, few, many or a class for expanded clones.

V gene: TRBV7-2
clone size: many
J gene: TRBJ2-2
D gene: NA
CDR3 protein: CASSLIWRSGTGELFF
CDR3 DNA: TGTGCCAGCAGCTTAATTTGGAGGTCGGGCACCGGGGAGCTGTTTTTT

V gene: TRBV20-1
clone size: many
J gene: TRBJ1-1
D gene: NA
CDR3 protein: CSLKRLNTEAFF
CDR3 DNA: TGCAGTCTAAAGCGGCTGAACACTGAAGCTTTCTTT

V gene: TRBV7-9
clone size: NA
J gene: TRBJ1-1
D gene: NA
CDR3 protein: CASSSTGAGTEAFF
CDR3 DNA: TGTGCCAGCAGCTCTACGGGGGCAGGCACTGAAGCTTTCTTT

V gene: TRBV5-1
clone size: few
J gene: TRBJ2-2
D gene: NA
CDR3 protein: CASSLQQPTGELFF
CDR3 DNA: TGCGCCAGCAGCTTGCAACAGCCCACCGGGGAGCTGTTTTTT

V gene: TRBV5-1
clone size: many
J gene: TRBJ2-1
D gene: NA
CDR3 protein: CASSLDGGLEQFF
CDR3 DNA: TGCGCCAGCAGCTTGGACGGGGGACTTGAGCAGTTCTTC

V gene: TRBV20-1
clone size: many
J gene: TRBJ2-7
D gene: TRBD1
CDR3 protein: CSARQGLSYEQYF
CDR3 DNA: TGCAGTGCTCGACAGGGGCTCTCCTACGAGCAGTACTTC

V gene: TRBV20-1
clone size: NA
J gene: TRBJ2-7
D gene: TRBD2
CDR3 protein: CSASPTSAYEQYF
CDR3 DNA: TGCAGTGCTAGTCCGACTAGCGCGTACGAGCAGTACTTC

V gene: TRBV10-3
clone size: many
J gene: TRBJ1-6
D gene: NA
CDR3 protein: CAISAKGVDSPLHF
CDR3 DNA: TGTGCCATCAGTGCTAAGGGGGTCGATTCACCCCTCCACTTT

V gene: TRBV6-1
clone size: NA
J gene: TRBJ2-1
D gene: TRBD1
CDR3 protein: CASRGTGTAVYNEQFF
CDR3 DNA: TGTGCCAGCAGGGGTACGGGGACAGCCGTTTACAATGAGCAGTTCTTC

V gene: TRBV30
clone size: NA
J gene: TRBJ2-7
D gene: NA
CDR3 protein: CAWSRPDEQYF
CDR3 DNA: TGTGCCTGGAGTAGGCCCGACGAGCAGTACTTC

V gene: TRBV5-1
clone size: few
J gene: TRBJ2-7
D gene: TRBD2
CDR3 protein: CASSVKRESEQYF
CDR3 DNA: TGCGCCAGCAGCGTAAAGCGGGAGTCCGAGCAGTACTTC

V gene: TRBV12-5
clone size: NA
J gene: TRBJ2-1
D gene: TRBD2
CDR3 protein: CASGLVPGSGGPYNEQFF
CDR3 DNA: TGTGCTAGTGGTTTGGTACCAGGTAGCGGGGGACCCTACAATGAGCAGTTCTTC

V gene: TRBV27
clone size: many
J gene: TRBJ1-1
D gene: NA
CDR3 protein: CASSLFGVRVGTEAFF
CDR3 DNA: TGTGCCAGCAGTTTATTTGGGGTACGAGTAGGGACTGAAGCTTTCTTT

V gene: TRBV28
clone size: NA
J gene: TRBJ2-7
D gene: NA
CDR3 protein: CASSESNLSYEQYF
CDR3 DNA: TGTGCCAGCAGTGAGTCTAATCTTTCCTACGAGCAGTACTTC

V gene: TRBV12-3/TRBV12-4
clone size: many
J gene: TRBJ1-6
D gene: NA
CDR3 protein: CASSLNRRNSPLHF
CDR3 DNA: TGTGCCAGCAGTTTAAACCGACGAAATTCACCCCTCCACTTT

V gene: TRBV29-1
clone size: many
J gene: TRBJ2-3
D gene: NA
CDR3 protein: CSTRVGTSTDTQYF
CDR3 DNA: TGCAGCACTCGTGTCGGAACTAGCACAGATACGCAGTATTTT

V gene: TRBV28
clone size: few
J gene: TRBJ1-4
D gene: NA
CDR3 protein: CASSLSNVATNEKLFF
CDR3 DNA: TGTGCCAGCAGTTTATCGAACGTTGCAACTAATGAAAAACTGTTTTTT

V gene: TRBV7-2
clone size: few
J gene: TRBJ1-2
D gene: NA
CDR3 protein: CASSQQLRQGDIYGYTF
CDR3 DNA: TGTGCCAGCAGCCAACAGTTGCGTCAGGGCGACATCTATGGCTACACCTTC

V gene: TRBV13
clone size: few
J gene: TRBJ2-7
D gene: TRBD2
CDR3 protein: CASSLIAGPRDEQYF
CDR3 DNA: TGTGCCAGCAGCTTAATAGCGGGGCCCAGGGACGAGCAGTACTTC

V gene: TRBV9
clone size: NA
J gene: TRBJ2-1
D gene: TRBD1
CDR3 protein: CASSVGTGGTEQFF
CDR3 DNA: TGTGCCAGCAGCGTCGGGACAGGGGGAACTGAGCAGTTCTTC

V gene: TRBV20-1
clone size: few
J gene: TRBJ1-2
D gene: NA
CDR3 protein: CSARDGITRGYTF
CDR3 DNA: TGCAGTGCTAGAGATGGGATAACAAGGGGCTACACCTTC

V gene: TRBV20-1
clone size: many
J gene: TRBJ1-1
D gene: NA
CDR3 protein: CSARDYRDPRKAFF
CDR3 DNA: TGCAGTGCTAGAGATTATAGGGACCCTCGGAAAGCTTTCTTT

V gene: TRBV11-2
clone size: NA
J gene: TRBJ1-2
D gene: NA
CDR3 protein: CASSSPRTATNYGYTF
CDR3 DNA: TGTGCCAGCAGTTCCCCGAGGACCGCGACTAACTATGGCTACACCTTC

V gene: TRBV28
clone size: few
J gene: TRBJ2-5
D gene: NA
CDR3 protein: CASSLRGWYQETQYF
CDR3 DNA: TGTGCCAGCAGTTTAAGGGGGTGGTACCAAGAGACCCAGTACTTC

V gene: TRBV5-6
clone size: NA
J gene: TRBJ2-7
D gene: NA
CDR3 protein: CASSLARTALYEQYF
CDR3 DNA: TGTGCCAGCAGCTTGGCTCGGACAGCATTGTACGAGCAGTACTTC

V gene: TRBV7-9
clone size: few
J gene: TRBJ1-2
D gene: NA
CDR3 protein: CASSQALYTADYGYTF
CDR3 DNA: TGTGCCAGCAGTCAAGCCCTATACACGGCCGACTATGGCTACACCTTC

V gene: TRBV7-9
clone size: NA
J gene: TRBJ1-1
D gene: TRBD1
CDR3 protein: CASSPTDRENTEAFF
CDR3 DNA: TGTGCCAGCAGCCCGACGGACAGGGAGAACACTGAAGCTTTCTTT

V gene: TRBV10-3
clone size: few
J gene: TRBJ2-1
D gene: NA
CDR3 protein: CAISESEVRNEQFF
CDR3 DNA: TGTGCCATCAGTGAGTCAGAAGTCAGGAATGAGCAGTTCTTC

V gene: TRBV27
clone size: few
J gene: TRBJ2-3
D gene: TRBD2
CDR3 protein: CASSSLAGGSTDTQYF
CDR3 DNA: TGTGCCAGCAGTTCGCTAGCGGGAGGCAGCACAGATACGCAGTATTTT

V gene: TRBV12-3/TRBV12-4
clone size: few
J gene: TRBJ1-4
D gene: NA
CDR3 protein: CASSGPSSTNEKLFF
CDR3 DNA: TGTGCCAGCAGTGGACCATCCTCAACTAATGAAAAACTGTTTTTT

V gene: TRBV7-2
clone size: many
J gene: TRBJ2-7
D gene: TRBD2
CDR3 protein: CASRLGLAGSYEQYF
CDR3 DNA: TGTGCCAGCAGGTTGGGACTAGCGGGGTCCTACGAGCAGTACTTC

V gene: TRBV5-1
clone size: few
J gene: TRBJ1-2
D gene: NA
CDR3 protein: CASSAENPRIYGYTF
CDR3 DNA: TGCGCCAGCAGCGCTGAGAACCCCCGGATCTATGGCTACACCTTC

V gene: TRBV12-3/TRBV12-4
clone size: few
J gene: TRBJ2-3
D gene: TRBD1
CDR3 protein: CASKWDRGYLDTQYF
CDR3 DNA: TGTGCCAGCAAATGGGACAGGGGGTATTTAGATACGCAGTATTTT

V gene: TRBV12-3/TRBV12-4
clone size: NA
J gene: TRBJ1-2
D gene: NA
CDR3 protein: CAAGFHYGYTF
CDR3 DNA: TGTGCCGCCGGGTTCCACTATGGCTACACCTTC

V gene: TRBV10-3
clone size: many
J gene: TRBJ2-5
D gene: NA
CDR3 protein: CAISGAGQETQYF
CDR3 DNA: TGTGCCATCAGTGGGGCAGGCCAAGAGACCCAGTACTTC

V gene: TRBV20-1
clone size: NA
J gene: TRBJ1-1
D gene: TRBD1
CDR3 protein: CSARGQRMNTEAFF
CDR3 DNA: TGCAGTGCAAGGGGACAGAGAATGAACACTGAAGCTTTCTTT

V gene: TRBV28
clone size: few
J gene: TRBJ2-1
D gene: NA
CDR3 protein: CASRSSEQFF
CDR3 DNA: TGTGCCAGCAGATCTAGCGAGCAGTTCTTC

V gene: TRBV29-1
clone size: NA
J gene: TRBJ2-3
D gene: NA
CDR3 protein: CSAEDTGKSTDTQYF
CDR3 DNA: TGCAGCGCTGAAGATACAGGGAAAAGCACAGATACGCAGTATTTT

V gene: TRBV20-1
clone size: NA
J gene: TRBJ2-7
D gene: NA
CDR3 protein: CSASNTYSYEQYF
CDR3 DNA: TGCAGTGCTAGTAACACCTACTCCTACGAGCAGTACTTC

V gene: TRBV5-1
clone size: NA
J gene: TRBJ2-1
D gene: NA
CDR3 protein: CASSRRGPRDSRNEQFF
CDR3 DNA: TGCGCCAGCAGCCGGAGGGGGCCCCGTGACTCCCGCAATGAGCAGTTCTTC

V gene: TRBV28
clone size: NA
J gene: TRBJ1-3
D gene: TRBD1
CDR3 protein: CASRGQLSGNTIYF
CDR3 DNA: TGTGCCAGCAGGGGACAGCTCTCTGGAAACACCATATATTTT

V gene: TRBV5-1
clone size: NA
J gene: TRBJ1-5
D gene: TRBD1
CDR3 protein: CASSTGTGGQPQHF
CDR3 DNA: TGCGCCAGCAGCACCGGGACAGGGGGTCAACCCCAGCATTTT

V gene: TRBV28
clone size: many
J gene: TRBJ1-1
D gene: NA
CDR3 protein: CASILEGEAFF
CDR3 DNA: TGTGCCAGCATCTTGGAGGGCGAAGCTTTCTTT

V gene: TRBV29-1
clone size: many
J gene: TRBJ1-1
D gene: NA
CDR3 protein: CGWGAMNTEAFF
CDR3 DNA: TGCGGGTGGGGGGCAATGAACACTGAAGCTTTCTTT

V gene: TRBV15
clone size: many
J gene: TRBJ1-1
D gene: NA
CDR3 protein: CATSGGGSGTEAFF
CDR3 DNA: TGTGCCACCAGCGGTGGAGGGAGTGGTACTGAAGCTTTCTTT

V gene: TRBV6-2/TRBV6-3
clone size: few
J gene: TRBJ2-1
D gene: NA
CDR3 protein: CASSYLLGQFF
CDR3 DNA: TGTGCCAGCAGTTACTTACTAGGGCAGTTCTTC

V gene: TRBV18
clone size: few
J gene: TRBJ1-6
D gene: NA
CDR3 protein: CASSPPEGLPYSPLHF
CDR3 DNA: TGTGCCAGCTCACCCCCGGAAGGTTTACCGTATTCACCCCTCCACTTT

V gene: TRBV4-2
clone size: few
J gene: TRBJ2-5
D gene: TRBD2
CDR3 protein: CASSQLGLAQQETQYF
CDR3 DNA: TGTGCCAGCAGCCAACTGGGACTAGCGCAACAAGAGACCCAGTACTTC

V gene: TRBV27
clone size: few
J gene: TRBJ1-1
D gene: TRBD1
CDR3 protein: CASIRAGGWGTEAFF
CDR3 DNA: TGTGCCAGCATCAGAGCAGGGGGCTGGGGCACTGAAGCTTTCTTT

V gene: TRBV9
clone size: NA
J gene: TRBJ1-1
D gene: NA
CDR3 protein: CASSVAVGNTEAFF
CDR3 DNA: TGTGCCAGCAGCGTAGCTGTGGGCAACACTGAAGCTTTCTTT

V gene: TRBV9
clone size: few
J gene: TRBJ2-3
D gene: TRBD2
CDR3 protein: CASSQPGLAIDTQYF
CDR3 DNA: TGTGCCAGCAGCCAACCCGGACTAGCGATAGATACGCAGTATTTT

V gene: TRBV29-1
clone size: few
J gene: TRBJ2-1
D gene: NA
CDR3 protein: CSVGTSLSYNEQFF
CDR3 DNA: TGCAGCGTGGGGACCTCACTCTCCTACAATGAGCAGTTCTTC

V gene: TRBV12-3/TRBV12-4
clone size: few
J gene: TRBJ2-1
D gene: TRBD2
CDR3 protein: CASSLLAGGLEQFF
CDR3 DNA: TGTGCCAGCAGCCTATTAGCGGGAGGGTTAGAGCAGTTCTTC

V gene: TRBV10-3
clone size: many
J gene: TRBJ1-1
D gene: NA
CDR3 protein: CAISGTDPGWTEAFF
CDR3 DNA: TGTGCCATCAGTGGGACAGACCCCGGATGGACTGAAGCTTTCTTT

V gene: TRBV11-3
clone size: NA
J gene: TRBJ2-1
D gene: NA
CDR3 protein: CASSLRRTSSYNEQFF
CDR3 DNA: TGTGCCAGCAGCTTACGCAGAACGAGCTCCTACAATGAGCAGTTCTTC

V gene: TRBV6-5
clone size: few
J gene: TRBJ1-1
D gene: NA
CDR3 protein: CASSYTGNPMDTEAFF
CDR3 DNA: TGTGCCAGCAGTTATACCGGCAACCCCATGGACACTGAAGCTTTCTTT

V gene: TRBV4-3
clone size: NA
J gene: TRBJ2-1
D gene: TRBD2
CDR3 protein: CASSLRAGVVNEQFF
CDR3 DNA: TGCGCCAGCAGCCTAAGAGCGGGGGTTGTGAATGAGCAGTTCTTC

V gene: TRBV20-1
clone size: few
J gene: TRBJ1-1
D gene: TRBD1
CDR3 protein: CSAKDRGNEAFF
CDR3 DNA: TGCAGTGCAAAGGACAGGGGGAATGAAGCTTTCTTT

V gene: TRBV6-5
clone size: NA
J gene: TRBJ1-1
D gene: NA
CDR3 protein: CASSYQGEIPEAFF
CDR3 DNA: TGTGCCAGCAGTTACCAGGGAGAAATACCTGAAGCTTTCTTT